This TCR beta chain was observed in a study of shared clonotypes between healthy human individuals. Study-wide results and limits: Memory subsets generally showed lower estimated richness than naive subsets.

Details on this clone: The antigen is unknown.

Clones were sequenced by immunoSEQ multiplex PCR, and TCRdb holds only the in-frame ones, with some missing. The sample lists about 1 million clones, roughly 75% seen once, with around 1.4% in the top ten. The sequencing input was memory CD4+ T cells sorted from blood. Subset specified: CD45RA-negative fraction. This receptor was obtained from a man between 18 and 29 years old in good health.

CDR3 sequence reads: CASSPMDLSSYEQYF. CDR3 DNA: TGTGCCAGCTCACCGATGGACCTCAGCTCCTACGAGCAGTACTTC. This chain uses TRBV18 with TRBJ2-7; D unclear. The CDR3 covers 15 residues. Germline CDR1 KGHSH, CDR2 LQKENI. The V and J ends lost 3 bases and 0 bases respectively, with 12 bases between them. Complete variable domain (other parts from reference TRBV18 and TRBJ2-7): NAGVMQNPRHLVRRRGQEARLRCSPMKGHSHVYWYRQLPEEGLKFMVYLQKENIIDESGMPKERFSAEFPKEGPSILRIQQVVRGDSAAYFCASSPMDLSSYEQYFGPGTRLTVT.